The 10 T cell receptor beta chains below all came from one sample that was sequenced in a study of Graves' ophthalmopathy and Graves' hyperthyroidism. Amplification of the TCR beta CDR3 regions used RNA transcripts (as template). The first round was an RT-PCR with HTBI primers, and the second round was a multiplex PCR. TCRdb re-derived calls from the multiplex PCR reads in MiXCR, one entry per CDR3 protein. The sample holds a few hundred thousand distinct CDR3 sequences, about 35% seen once. What was sequenced was peripheral blood or thyroid tissue (not recorded which). The source is an adult man with Graves' hyperthyroidism.

The chain carries TRBV7-9 and TRBJ1-1, with 7 nucleotides matching TRBD1. CDR3 size: 15 residues. The ends lost 2 bases at V and 3 bases at J; junction bases unmatched: 6. The germline V gene has CDR1 SEHNR and CDR2 FQNEAQ (reference sequence). The CDR3 coding sequence is TGTGCCAGCAGCTTATACAGGGGCTTGGACACTGAAGCTTTCTTT. Amino acids: CASSLYRGLDTEAFF.

J is TRBJ2-1 and V is TRBV5-4, with 8 bases fitting TRBD2. Looked up from germline, CDR1 is SGHNT and CDR2 is YYREEE (reference sequence). V was pared by 4 bases and J by 3 bases, with 6 bases of the junction left unmatched. The CDR3 covers 15 residues. CDR3 DNA: TGTGCCAGCAGCCGACGTAGCGGGGACTACAATGAGCAGTTCTTC. This sequence encodes CASSRRSGDYNEQFF.

To note about this clonotype: This may be a read error: a much more frequent sequence differs by one nucleotide. The rearrangement links TRBV13 to TRBJ1-1; TRBD1 might be the D (6 bases). Germline assignment: CDR1 PRHDT and CDR2 FYEKMQ (reference sequence). The CDR3 is made up of 14 amino acids. This CDR3 is CAGSLEGVFTEAFF. The CDR3 DNA reads as TGTGCCGGCAGCTTGGAGGGGGTATTCACTGAAGCTTTCTTT.

On this clonotype: This may come from a read error, since a much larger clone is one base off. The chain carries TRBV5-6 and TRBJ1-1, with D hard to call. Germline CDR1 SGHDT, CDR2 YYEEEE. CDR3 length: 14 amino acids. V was clipped by 1 base and J by 3 bases, with 10 bases between them. The CDR3 DNA reads as TGTGCCAGCAGCTTGTATAGTGGGGACACTGAAGCTTTCTTT. Translated, it gives CASSLYSGDTEAFF. Full variable domain (outside the CDR3, taken from reference TRBV5-6 and TRBJ1-1): DAGVTQSPTHLIKTRGQQVTLRCSPKSGHDTVSWYQQALGQGPQFIFQYYEEEERQRGNFPDRFSGHQFPNYSSELNVNALLLGDSALYLCASSLYSGDTEAFFGQGTRLTVV.

This chain connects TRBV20-1 to TRBJ1-2; D not resolved. Germline V CDR1 and CDR2: DFQATT, SNEGSKA (reference sequence). V was trimmed by 0 bases and J by 3 bases, leaving 5 bases between them. CDR3 length equals 12 residues. This chain's CDR3 is CSARDGYYGYTF. CDR3 in DNA: TGCAGTGCTAGAGACGGTTACTATGGCTACACCTTC.

A few counts support this clonotype. The chain combines TRBV7-9 with TRBJ1-2, with 8 bases that match TRBD1. The CDR3 extends over 16 amino acids. The V gene end was trimmed by 5 bases and the J gene end by 4 bases; junction bases not matched to a gene: 12. Germline loops: CDR1 SEHNR, CDR2 FQNEAQ (reference sequence). This CDR3 reads CASSLNRGQGAYGYTF. CDR3 nucleotides: TGTGCCAGCAGCCTCAACCGCGGACAGGGAGCCTATGGCTACACCTTC.

The rearrangement links TRBV7-2 to TRBJ2-7; 7 nucleotides match TRBD1. CDR1 SGHTA and CDR2 FQGNSA come from the germline V gene. CDR3 size: 14 residues. The V and J ends lost 5 bases and 1 base, in that order; junction bases with no gene match: 5. The DNA for the CDR3 is TGTGCCAGCAGCGATCCGGGACAGTCCTACGAGCAGTACTTC. Translating gives CASSDPGQSYEQYF.

This sequence joins TRBV6-6 and TRBJ1-1; perhaps TRBD1 as D (6 bases). Between the trimmed V and J ends, which lost 6 bases and 7 bases, there was a span of 18 bases. CDR3 length: 14 residues. Germline V gene sequence: CDR1 MNHNY, CDR2 SVGAGI (reference sequence). DNA for the CDR3: TGTGCCAGCAGGGACCCCGGACAGCCTCTTGAAGCTTTCTTT. It specifies CASRDPGQPLEAFF.

The rearrangement joins TRBV29-1 to TRBJ1-1; TRBD1 aligns across 9 bases. CDR1 and CDR2 from the germline V gene are SQVTM and ANQGSEA. This CDR3 region has 15 residues. The V gene end was trimmed by 6 bases and the J gene end by 2 bases; junction bases not matched to a gene: 10. The CDR3 DNA is TGCAGCGTAACTACAGGGGGCCCTGGAAACACTGAAGCTTTCTTT. Encoded protein: CSVTTGGPGNTEAFF.

This rearrangement joins TRBV12-3 or TRBV12-4 to TRBJ2-7; TRBD1 might be the D (5 bases). The last part of the DNA fits TRBJ2-1 better; the J call may be wrong. The CDR3 runs to 14 residues. CDR3 nucleotide sequence: TGTGCCAGCAGCCAAGATGCTCAAGGGGTCGAGCAGTTCTTC. Translating it yields CASSQDAQGVEQFF.